The 20 T cell receptor beta chains listed next were all sequenced from one sample in a study of blood T cell repertoires in COVID-19. TCRdb's table, derived via immunoSEQ multiplex PCR, lists solely in-frame clones and lacks some. This sample has around 60,000 clones, with 70% to 90% found just once. The sample was peripheral blood. These receptors all stem from a man aged 60 to 69 with acute or convalescent COVID-19.

This clone was observed a handful of times. The V and J genes are TRBV4-2 and TRBJ2-7; TRBD1 matches at 9 bases. The CDR3 totals 15 residues. Germline V gives CDR1 LGHNA, CDR2 YNFKEQ. V shed 0 bases, J shed 2 bases, and the junction held 2 bases outside the gene matches. This chain's CDR3 is CASSQEQGAPYEQYF. CDR3 coding DNA: TGTGCCAGCAGCCAAGAACAGGGGGCCCCCTACGAGCAGTACTTC.

The J gene is TRBJ1-2, the V gene TRBV5-4, with a tentative D call TRBD1 (6 bases). The V gene's germline CDR1 is SGHNT and CDR2 YYREEE (reference sequence). The CDR3 extends over 14 amino acids. V gave up 0 bases and J gave up 6 bases, with 12 bases separating them. The CDR3 loop is CASSLVGGADGYTF. The CDR3 bases are TGTGCCAGCAGCTTGGTTGGGGGCGCAGATGGCTACACCTTC.

J is TRBJ2-7 and V is TRBV7-2, with D possibly matching TRBD1 (6 bases). The V gene lost 8 bases and the J gene lost 1 base, with 24 bases spanning the gap. This CDR3 contains 17 residues. The V gene's germline CDR1 is SGHTA and CDR2 FQGNSA. DNA for the CDR3: TGTGCCAGCGAGCCATCTCTAGGGGTGGGGGCGTCCTACGAGCAGTACTTC. It translates to CASEPSLGVGASYEQYF. Combining the CDR3 with reference TRBV7-2 and TRBJ2-7 gives the whole variable domain GAGVSQSPSNKVTEKGKDVELRCDPISGHTALYWYRQSLGQGLEFLIYFQGNSAPDKSGLPSDRFSAERTGGSVSTLTIQRTQQEDSAVYLCASEPSLGVGASYEQYFGPGTRLTVT.

The rearrangement joins TRBV10-2 to TRBJ2-3; 9 nucleotides agree with TRBD2. V lost 6 bases, J lost 4 bases, and 5 bases stayed unmatched. CDR3 length: 14 amino acids. The germline V gene encodes CDR1 WSHSY and CDR2 SAAADI. DNA of the CDR3: TGCGCCAGCAGGCGGGGGGGCCAAGCAGATACGCAGTATTTT. The encoded protein is CASRRGGQADTQYF.

This clone was seen only once. DNA of the CDR3: TGTGCCAGCAGCTCCGTCCCAGTGAACTCACCCCTCCACTTT. Translation: CASSSVPVNSPLHF. The chain recombines TRBV7-2 with TRBJ1-6; D is undetermined. CDR3 length: 14 residues. V was trimmed by 4 bases and J by 10 bases, leaving 14 bases between them. Looked up from germline, CDR1 is SGHTA and CDR2 is FQGNSA. The full variable domain, its missing parts supplied by reference TRBV7-2 and TRBJ1-6, is GAGVSQSPSNKVTEKGKDVELRCDPISGHTALYWYRQSLGQGLEFLIYFQGNSAPDKSGLPSDRFSAERTGGSVSTLTIQRTQQEDSAVYLCASSSVPVNSPLHFGNGTRLTVT.

In nucleotides, the CDR3 is TGTGCCAGCAGCCGAATGGGGGGGGGCGATGGCTACACCTTC. This encodes CASSRMGGGDGYTF. V usage is TRBV6-5 and J usage is TRBJ1-2, with D perhaps TRBD1 (6 bases). This CDR3 spans 14 amino acids. Germline V gene lookup returns CDR1 MNHEY and CDR2 SVGAGI. Trimming removed 6 bases at V and 6 bases at J, with 17 bases between.

This chain joins TRBV19 and TRBJ1-4; 7 positions match TRBD1. The CDR3 is made up of 17 amino acids. The V segment lost 5 bases and the J segment 0 bases; nucleotides outside the gene matches: 9. Germline V lookup: CDR1 LNHDA, CDR2 SQIVND (reference sequence). CDR3 bases: TGTGCCAGTAGTTCACCGGGACAGCTTGCAACTAATGAAAAACTGTTTTTT. Protein product: CASSSPGQLATNEKLFF.

The chain is built from TRBV20-1 and TRBJ2-3, with 7 bases identical to TRBD1. Trimming cost V 3 bases and J 4 bases; bases outside gene matches: 16. The CDR3 has 17 residues. The germline V gene has CDR1 DFQATT and CDR2 SNEGSKA (reference sequence). The chain's CDR3 is CSASRVYRGGSADTQYF. DNA of the CDR3: TGCAGTGCTAGTAGGGTTTACAGGGGCGGTTCCGCAGATACGCAGTATTTT.

This clone has just a few counts. The chain couples TRBV5-1 to TRBJ1-6; 7 nucleotides match TRBD1. With 3 bases clipped from V and 3 bases from J, the junction kept 12 bases outside the gene matches. This CDR3 is built from 18 residues. Germline CDR1 and CDR2: SGHRS and YFSETQ. DNA of the CDR3: TGCGCCAGCAGCTGGATTCCGGGACAGACGAACTATAATTCACCCCTCCACTTT. Its protein product is CASSWIPGQTNYNSPLHF.

The chain is built from TRBV3-1 (or the pseudogene TRBV3-2) and TRBJ2-2; TRBD1 matches at 7 bases. CDR1 is LGHDT, CDR2 YNNKEL, per germline (reference sequence). V lost 8 bases to trimming and J lost 1 base; unmatched junction nucleotides: 7. The CDR3 is made up of 15 amino acids. The CDR3 sequence: CASGWWTGNTGELFF. In DNA form, the CDR3 reads TGTGCCAGCGGCTGGTGGACAGGGAACACCGGGGAGCTGTTTTTT.

The CDR3 DNA sequence: TGTGCCACCAGCAGCGGGTCTCCAAATCAGCCCCAGCATTTT. Its translation: CATSSGSPNQPQHF. The V call is TRBV15, the J call TRBJ1-5; no definite D call. CDR1 is LNHNV and CDR2 is YYDKDF in the germline V gene (reference sequence). The length of the CDR3 is 14 residues. The ends were cut back, 3 bases at V and 4 bases at J, with 10 bases in the middle.

The chain is built from TRBV30 and TRBJ2-3; TRBD2 agrees at 11 bases. The germline CDR1 and CDR2 sequences are GTSNPN and SVGIG (reference sequence). This CDR3 has 17 residues. The ends lost 2 bases at V and 3 bases at J; junction bases unmatched: 10. The chain's CDR3 is CAWSPGLAGGVTDTQYF. In DNA form, the CDR3 reads TGTGCCTGGAGTCCCGGCTTAGCGGGGGGGGTAACAGATACGCAGTATTTT.

This chain links TRBV27 with TRBJ2-5, with 7 bases identical to TRBD1. The CDR3 sequence is 14 residues long. The germline gives CDR1 MNHEY, CDR2 SMNVEV (reference sequence). V lost 1 base, J lost 4 bases, and 3 bases stayed unmatched. CDR3 nucleotides: TGTGCCAGCAGTTTATTGGGGACAGTAGAGACCCAGTACTTC. Its protein product is CASSLLGTVETQYF.

The J gene is TRBJ1-2, the V gene TRBV19; D perhaps matches TRBD1 (6 bases). The CDR3 is 16 amino acids. V shed 3 bases and J shed 7 bases, with 21 bases lying between them. Per the germline V gene, CDR1 is LNHDA and CDR2 is SQIVND (reference sequence). The CDR3 coding sequence is TGTGCCAGTAGTATCGGACAGAGACAGGTCCACTTTGGCTACACCTTC. Translation gives CASSIGQRQVHFGYTF.

For the CDR3, the DNA is TGTGCCAGCAGTTTTTTGCCGAACAGACGACAGGGGAGCTCTGGAAACACCATATATTTT. Its translation: CASSFLPNRRQGSSGNTIYF. The chain uses TRBV27 and TRBJ1-3, with 8 positions matching TRBD1. Germline CDR1 reads MNHEY; CDR2 reads SMNVEV (reference sequence). V lost 3 bases to trimming and J lost 0 bases; unmatched junction nucleotides: 16. The length of the CDR3 is 20 residues.

This chain links TRBV3-1 (or the pseudogene TRBV3-2) with TRBJ1-2; TRBD1 aligns across 7 bases. Per the germline V gene, CDR1 is LGHDT and CDR2 is YNNKEL (reference sequence). Germline trimming cut 5 bases from V and 2 bases from J; bases unmatched to any gene: 8. This CDR3 comprises 15 residues. The CDR3 is CASSSADRMNYGYTF. The CDR3 DNA is TGTGCCAGCAGCTCCGCGGACAGGATGAACTATGGCTACACCTTC.

The CDR3 nucleotides are TGTGCCAGCTCACGGGGGACAGTCTTCACCGGGGAGCTGTTTTTT. Its translation: CASSRGTVFTGELFF. This chain links TRBV18 with TRBJ2-2; 7 bases line up with TRBD1. V shed 4 bases, J shed 4 bases, and the junction held 6 bases outside the gene matches. This CDR3 contains 15 residues. CDR1 and CDR2 (germline): KGHSH, LQKENI.

This chain connects TRBV3-1 (or the pseudogene TRBV3-2) to TRBJ1-2, with unresolved D. CDR3 length equals 15 residues. Germline V CDR1 and CDR2: LGHDT, YNNKEL (reference sequence). The ends were cut back, 4 bases at V and 4 bases at J, with 16 bases in the middle. CDR3 residues: CASSLRVGGGYGYTF. In DNA form, the CDR3 reads TGTGCCAGCAGCCTAAGGGTTGGCGGAGGCTATGGCTACACCTTC.

This clone has only one observation. This chain uses TRBV5-6 with TRBJ1-6; 9 bases match TRBD1. CDR1 is SGHDT, CDR2 YYEEEE, per germline. Germline trimming cut 5 bases from V and 9 bases from J; bases unmatched to any gene: 6. The CDR3 consists of 14 residues. CDR3 sequence: CASSGTGMSSPLHF. CDR3 DNA sequence: TGTGCCAGCAGTGGGACAGGGATGAGTTCACCCCTCCACTTT. Based on the CDR3 plus reference TRBV5-6 and TRBJ1-6, the full variable domain is DAGVTQSPTHLIKTRGQQVTLRCSPKSGHDTVSWYQQALGQGPQFIFQYYEEEERQRGNFPDRFSGHQFPNYSSELNVNALLLGDSALYLCASSGTGMSSPLHFGNGTRLTVT.

This clone turned up a few times. CDR3 coding DNA: TGTGCCAGCTGGGAGGGTGGGACACCTGGCGAGCAGTACTTC. Its translation: CASWEGGTPGEQYF. The chain joins TRBV28 to TRBJ2-7; D possibly corresponds to TRBD2 (7 bases). The CDR3 extends over 14 amino acids. The germline V and J ends were trimmed by 8 bases and 6 bases, with 20 bases remaining between them. The germline V gene encodes CDR1 MDHEN and CDR2 SYDVKM. Together with reference TRBV28 and TRBJ2-7, the CDR3 gives the full variable domain: DVKVTQSSRYLVKRTGEKVFLECVQDMDHENMFWYRQDPGLGLRLIYFSYDVKMKEKGDIPEGYSVSREKKERFSLILESASTNQTSMYLCASWEGGTPGEQYFGPGTRLTVT.